This T cell receptor (beta chain) was profiled in a study of blood T cells in healthy people across ages (dated by TCRdb to between 2015 and 2016). Concerning the study at large: In model experiments, roughly one uniquely barcoded TCR beta cDNA molecule per two T cells was captured by template switching. Two additional independent replicas of 1 million unique cDNA reads from the same blood draw were analyzed for two donors (one aged 18 to 30 and one aged 80 or older). Donors of different ages were randomly distributed across sequencing lanes to avoid experimental bias. Age-related changes in TCR beta repertoire diversity were measured in the study by deep sequencing normalized with unique cDNA molecular identifiers. The donors were divided into four age groups: young (average around 16 years), middle-aged (approximately 41), aged (approximately 62) and long-lived (about 90). Broad study findings and their caveats: Compared with the aged group, more naive CD4+ T cells, fewer expanded clones and increased TCR diversity were shown by the long-lived group, suggesting age selection. Because profiling used bulk unsorted PBMCs, naive and antigen-experienced compartments could not be compared conclusively. Observed TCR beta diversity per million T cells fell roughly linearly with age, and a significant reduction was already apparent by age about 36. Estimates of total diversity based on one million sequenced T cells were considered lower bounds and underestimates. There was a strong correlation between observed TCR beta diversity and the percentage of naive T cells measured by flow cytometry. Because the CMV infection status of the donors was unknown, age-related changes in expanded clonotypes may potentially have been confounded.

CDR1 and CDR2, per the germline V gene, are MDHEN and SYDVKM. Its CDR3 holds 16 amino acids, cysteine through phenylalanine. CDR3 DNA only is kept here, 48 bases in frame from base 1. Remarks on this clonotype: Its cognate antigen has yet to be identified. The sample holds no much larger clone one base away, and base qualities are not on file.

To prepare the library, 5' RACE was applied. The instrument was an Illumina HiSeq 2500. A second PCR of roughly 7 to 11 cycles was performed with a sample-barcoded 5' primer and a J-beta primer mix. A template-switch 5' adaptor carrying 12 random nucleotides introduced a unique molecular identifier onto each TCR beta cDNA molecule. At least 2.5 million CDR3-containing paired-end reads were obtained from each sample. First-strand cDNA synthesis was performed from all RNA using the Mint cDNA synthesis kit, with priming by a TRBC-specific oligonucleotide. All cDNA was treated with uracil-DNA glycosylase and then went through a first 18-cycle PCR with the universal primers M1SS and BC2_uni_R. Concerning the study's data processing: For normalization, 1 million high-quality reads were randomly selected from each sample, with every read carrying a distinct molecular identifier. Instead of being binned into consensus sequences, reads that shared molecular identifiers were thrown out. MiTCR, set to a Q25 quality threshold and the strictest error-elimination algorithm, was used for CDR3 identification, clonotype clustering and error correction. Lower-bound total TCR beta diversity was estimated with a nonparametric unseen species model using Euler transformation. TCRdb trimmed the raw reads at Q25, called clones with MiXCR and kept productive beta chains. Rows with a matching CDR3 protein are joined into one entry that keeps the most common DNA and genes. TCRdb's processing, not the study's, gives the V and J calls here. The sample has around 990,000 distinct CDR3 sequences on record, more than 30% of them singletons. The ten largest account for around 12% of the sample.

The donors were some 36 Caucasian individuals from Russia, aged 6 to 90 years, who were systemically healthy. Each donor gave 8 to 10 milliliters of peripheral blood, drawn into EDTA-treated Vacutainer tubes. PBMCs were isolated by Ficoll-Paque density-gradient centrifugation, with at least 6 million obtained per sample. Trizol reagent was used to extract total RNA from PBMCs, with at least 5 micrograms per sample. Naive CD45RAhigh/CD27high T cell percentages were measured by flow cytometry on a PBMC aliquot from every donor. This receptor was identified in a man aged 18 to 29 in good health. Sequencing input: blood. The sequence links TRBV28 to TRBJ2-1, with the D gene too uncertain to name. The J call may be incorrect, as the DNA end agrees better with TRBJ2-7. The CDR3 protein sequence reads: CASSSWGTRTYNEQYF. The DNA sequence reads TGTGCCAGCAGTTCGTGGGGAACACGCACCTACAATGAGCAGTACTTC.